This TCR beta chain was sequenced in a study of T cell responses to AZD1222 COVID-19 vaccine (dated by TCRdb to the early 2020s). In the study overall: AZD1222 recipients with second doses at about 4 weeks or about 12 weeks were pooled, because spike-specific TCR depth and breadth did not differ between schedules. A total of under 250 trial participants underwent TCR sequencing, of whom some 200 had received two doses of AZD1222 and roughly 26 had received two doses of the MenACWY control vaccine. Trial participants were enrolled by age into 18-55, 56-69 and 70-plus year subgroups, with roughly 160, 29 and 62 TCR-sequenced participants respectively. The investigation overall reported the following: CD4 TCRs associated with the vaccine covered the entire spike protein, and the dominant responses were in regions 160-218 and 743-854. The 56-69-year group was small, and its depth increase did not reach significance, likely because of low power. Participants were mostly white British and included more females than males, and it was suggested by the authors that clonal diversity may have been underestimated. A significant rise in spike-specific TCR breadth and depth was observed after two AZD1222 doses relative to day 0 and relative to MenACWY recipients. Reportedly, close to half of the unique spike-specific TCRs recognized epitopes lying outside the regions that are mutated in the B.1.351 and B.1.1.7 variants. Conclusions about previously exposed vaccinees are limited because only six or seven AZD1222 recipients were SARS-CoV-2 seropositive at baseline. Because no samples from the day 14 peak response were available, repertoires could be characterized only after the peak T cell response.

The sample's time point label, decoded: baseline before first vaccination. Vaccinee samples were obtained from the UK trials COV001 and COV002, which included a single-blind randomized controlled phase 2/3 trial of AZD1222 (ChAdOx1 nCoV-19) in healthy adults. For TCRbeta chain sequencing, PBMC samples from trial participants were taken at day 0 and at day 28 after the second dose. In regard to this clone: Its cognate antigen has yet to be identified. Base-call qualities are not available, and no considerably larger clone is one nucleotide away.

The CDR3 measures 16 amino acids from cysteine to phenylalanine. Just CDR3 DNA is preserved here, 48 bases in frame from base 1. CDR1 SGHVS and CDR2 FNYEAQ are derived from the germline V gene. V and J lose 4 bases and 0 bases, and a span of 10 bases separates them. The CDR3 regions of human TCRbeta chains were analyzed by immunosequencing. As for the original processing: TCRs in the repertoires were matched against a reference library of SARS-CoV-2-specific TCRs that had been generated with the MIRA antigen-specificity platform. Breadth was defined as the fraction of unique TCRs that were SARS-CoV-2-associated. Depth was defined as the fraction of total T cells that were SARS-CoV-2-associated. Each spike-specific TCR was assigned to its reactive spike region and to a CD4 or CD8 class using the MIRA data. Log10-transformed breadth and depth values were compared by one-way ANOVA with Sidak's multiple comparisons tests. Drawn from immuneACCESS, this table holds only the in-frame rearrangements with V and J called that TCRdb kept. Clones are partly lost; checked studies trace under half to an unresolved V gene and leave the rest unexplained. V, J and clone size derive from that table, while D and trimming were established from the DNA sequence. This sample has roughly 120,000 clones in its table, and approximately 85% of those were observed once. Together, the top ten hold less than 10% of the sample.

The material was peripheral blood, obtained on day 0 of AZD1222 vaccination. The TCR originated in an adult in good health. This chain joins TRBV7-6 to TRBJ1-6; tentative D gene TRBD1, with 6 bases matching. At the DNA level, the sequence is TGTGCCAGCAGCTACCGGACAGTCTCCTATAATTCACCCCTCCACTTT. Its coded protein is CASSYRTVSYNSPLHF.